This T cell receptor (beta chain) was identified in a study of T-cell reconstitution after alpha-beta-depleted transplantation in children. The CDR3 runs 12 residues. Trimming cost V 4 bases and J 2 bases, with 5 bases left between them. The germline CDR1 and CDR2 sequences are SNHLY and FYNNEI. TCRbeta library preparation incorporated unique molecular identifiers. One entry per CDR3 protein results from TCRdb running MiXCR on the PCR reads. This sample has about 240,000 distinct CDR3 sequences, with about 12% found just once. This clonotype has ten or more counts. The specimen comprised PBMCs from the stem cell graft donor, sampled from the stem cell graft. The receptor comes from a human donor who donated a stem cell graft to a child with acute lymphoblastic leukemia. The chain employs TRBV2 and TRBJ2-5; D call uncertain. The CDR3 loop reads CASSVGQETQYF. In DNA form, the CDR3 reads TGTGCCAGCAGTGTAGGGCAAGAGACCCAGTACTTC.